The source of this TCR beta chain is a study of blood T cell repertoires in COVID-19. Study as a whole: From the United States, Italy and Spain came samples of acute and convalescent COVID-19. In each case, the material was cDNA or gDNA derived from T cells, B-cell-depleted T cells, or PBMCs.

Each participant's cohort was designated according to participant-reported clinical history. Exposed enrollees had met someone with a PCR-confirmed or clinician-diagnosed COVID-19 case at some point within the 2 weeks before study entry. Clones were read by immunoSEQ multiplex PCR, and TCRdb kept only the in-frame ones, dropping some. The data hold fewer than 250,000 clones, with about nine tenths observed a single time. Germline V gene data show CDR1 as SNHLY and CDR2 as FYNNEI. The CDR3 contains 13 residues. Trimming left V 3 bases short and J 3 bases short, with 6 bases between. The clonotype originates from a man aged 50-60 years who had been exposed to COVID-19. The sample consisted of PBMCs or T cells enriched from blood (not recorded which). The chain has TRBV2 and TRBJ1-3; unclear D gene. Written as DNA, the CDR3 is TGTGCCAGCAGTGACCTCCTTGGAAACACCATATATTTT. Translation: CASSDLLGNTIYF.